This entry concerns a single TCR beta chain. Antigen: not known. The entry originates in a study of cytomegalovirus exposure and HLA in healthy donors. The ends lost 5 bases at V and 0 bases at J; junction bases unmatched: 8. The CDR3 has 16 residues. Germline V gene data show CDR1 as SGHTA and CDR2 as FQGNSA. TCRdb's copy holds only in-frame clones and misses some; the assay was immunoSEQ multiplex PCR. Of approximately 170,000 clones listed, approximately 86% were seen once; the top ten hold 2% to 2.5%. Points from the study as a whole: According to a subsequent analysis, TCR clusters identified in the first cohort showed a tendency to co-occur across the roughly 120 validation repertoires.

The chain has TRBV7-2 and TRBJ2-3, with 7 bases identical to TRBD2. The receptor's source is a man aged 25-40 years in good health and CMV-seropositive. The source material was PBMCs. This CDR3 reads CASSPGAGRSTDTQYF. The CDR3 DNA follows: TGTGCCAGCAGCCCCGGAGCGGGGAGGAGCACAGATACGCAGTATTTT.